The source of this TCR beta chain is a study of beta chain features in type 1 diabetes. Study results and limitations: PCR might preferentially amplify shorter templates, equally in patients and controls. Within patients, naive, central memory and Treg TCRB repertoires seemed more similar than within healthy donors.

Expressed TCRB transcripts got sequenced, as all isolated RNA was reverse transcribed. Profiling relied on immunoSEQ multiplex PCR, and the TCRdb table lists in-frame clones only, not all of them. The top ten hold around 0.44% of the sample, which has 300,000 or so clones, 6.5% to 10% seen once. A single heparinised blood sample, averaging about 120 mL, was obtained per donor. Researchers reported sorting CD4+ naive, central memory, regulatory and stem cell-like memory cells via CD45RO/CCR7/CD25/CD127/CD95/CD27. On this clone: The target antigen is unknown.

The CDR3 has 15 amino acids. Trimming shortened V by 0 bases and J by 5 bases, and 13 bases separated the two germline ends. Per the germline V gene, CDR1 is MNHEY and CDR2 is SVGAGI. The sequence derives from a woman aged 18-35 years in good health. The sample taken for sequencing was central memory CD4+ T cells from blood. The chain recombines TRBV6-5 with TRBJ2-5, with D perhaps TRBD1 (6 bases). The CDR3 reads CASSYSQGRIETQYF. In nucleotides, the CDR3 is TGTGCCAGCAGTTACTCACAGGGAAGGATTGAGACCCAGTACTTC.